This T cell receptor (beta chain) was recorded in a study of shared clonotypes between healthy human individuals. With respect to this clone: Antigen: not known.

Study-wide points: Collection of samples was limited to blood; tissue repertoires likely differ.

Original methodology: Quality scores were absent from the junction-only immunoSEQ sequences, so filtering differed. Clones were read by immunoSEQ multiplex PCR, and TCRdb kept only the in-frame ones, dropping some. V and J calls and clone size are as listed in that table; D and trimming were resolved from the DNA. The sample has about 2.4 million clones, around 94% seen once. The sequence derives from a young man in good health. Sequenced: naive CD4+ T cells sorted from blood. Documented subset: CD45RA+ positively selected.

The CDR3: CASSMRAGDRTDTQYF. The DNA of the CDR3 is TGTGCCAGTAGTATGCGGGCGGGGGACCGCACAGATACGCAGTATTTT. The chain couples TRBV19 to TRBJ2-3, with TRBD2 matching over 7 bases. The germline CDR1 and CDR2 sequences are LNHDA and SQIVND (reference sequence). This CDR3 spans 16 amino acids. Trimming cost V 3 bases and J 1 base; bases outside gene matches: 7.